What follows are 20 T cell receptor beta chains derived from one specimen sequenced in a study of low-dose radiotherapy and immunotherapy resistance in tumors. cDNA synthesis used a TRAV/TRBV-specific primer set for both chains. A constant-region primer paired with the V-primer adapter amplified TCRs over 20 PCR cycles. TCRdb re-derived calls from the reads in MiXCR, one entry per CDR3 protein. The profile covers approximately 45,000 distinct CDR3 sequences, with under 30% appearing a single time and 9.5% to 13% taken by the ten largest. Time point described: after trial treatment. As to treatment: LDRT plus nivolumab, ipilimumab, low-dose cyclophosphamide and aspirin (RACIN trial). Sequencing was performed on PBMCs, taken after low-dose radiotherapy plus immunotherapy. The source of these receptors is a male donor with prostate cancer.

This clonotype was observed many times. This chain connects TRBV30 to TRBJ2-1; D might be TRBD1 or TRBD2, each matching 7 bases. V gave up 0 bases and J gave up 14 bases, with 17 bases separating them. Germline V CDR1 and CDR2: GTSNPN, SVGIG (reference sequence). The CDR3 is 13 amino acids. The CDR3 DNA sequence: TGTGCCTGGAGTGTGGCGACAGGGAGGGAGAAGTTCTTC. This encodes CAWSVATGREKFF.

This clonotype was counted at least ten times. This chain uses TRBV6-2 or TRBV6-3 with TRBJ2-2, with D possibly matching TRBD2 (6 bases). The CDR3 consists of 15 residues. The germline V and J ends were trimmed by 2 bases and 1 base, with 8 bases remaining between them. Germline V gives CDR1 MNHEY, CDR2 SVGEGT. The CDR3 nucleotides read TGTGCCAGCAGTTACGCGGGGAAGAACACCGGGGAGCTGTTTTTT. Translated, it gives CASSYAGKNTGELFF.

This clonotype was observed at least ten times. The rearrangement uses TRBV20-1 and TRBJ2-7, with D tentatively TRBD1 (6 bases). The CDR3 is 14 residues long. The germline CDR1 and CDR2 sequences are DFQATT and SNEGSKA (reference sequence). Trimming cost V 3 bases and J 2 bases, with 14 bases left between them. The CDR3 DNA is TGCAGTGCTAGCGGCCTCAGGGGAGCCTACGAGCAGTACTTC. Translated: CSASGLRGAYEQYF.

There are many counts of this clonotype. This CDR3 is CSVEEQGVHEQYF. CDR3 DNA sequence: TGCAGCGTTGAAGAACAGGGGGTCCACGAGCAGTACTTC. This chain links TRBV29-1 with TRBJ2-7; 8 nucleotides agree with TRBD1. V was pared by 0 bases and J by 5 bases, with 3 bases of the junction left unmatched. Looked up from germline, CDR1 is SQVTM and CDR2 is ANQGSEA. This CDR3 contains 13 residues.

This clonotype was seen repeatedly, ten times or more. V usage is TRBV11-2 and J usage is TRBJ2-2, with a possible D match to TRBD1 (6 bases). CDR1 and CDR2 (germline): SGHAT, FQNNGV. Trimming stripped 5 bases from V and 0 bases from J, with 10 bases between. CDR3 length equals 15 residues. The CDR3 loop is CASSPRGPNTGELFF. CDR3 in DNA: TGTGCCAGCAGCCCCAGGGGTCCGAACACCGGGGAGCTGTTTTTT.

The chain links TRBV9 to TRBJ2-1, with D possibly matching TRBD2 (5 bases). CDR3 length equals 16 residues. The V end lost 0 bases, the J end lost 1 base, and 11 bases lay between the germline ends. The germline V gene encodes CDR1 SGDLS and CDR2 YYNGEE. The DNA of the CDR3 is TGTGCCAGCAGCGTAGTAAGTGGGAGATCCTACAATGAGCAGTTCTTC. Encoded protein: CASSVVSGRSYNEQFF.

This clonotype has at least ten counts. This chain uses TRBV6-6 with TRBJ2-6; perhaps TRBD1 as D (6 bases). Trimming removed 0 bases at V and 0 bases at J, with 15 bases between. Germline V gene sequence: CDR1 MNHNY, CDR2 SVGAGI (reference sequence). The CDR3 runs to 19 residues. CDR3 region: CASSYSRTVLLSGANVLTF. CDR3 coding DNA: TGTGCCAGCAGTTACTCGAGGACAGTTCTCCTCTCTGGGGCCAACGTCCTGACTTTC.

This clonotype occurred many times. The chain combines TRBV20-1 with TRBJ1-4, with a tentative D call TRBD1 (5 bases). The V gene's germline CDR1 is DFQATT and CDR2 SNEGSKA (reference sequence). Trimming shortened V by 2 bases and J by 5 bases, and 9 bases separated the two germline ends. The CDR3 extends over 13 amino acids. CDR3 sequence (DNA): TGCAGTGCTAGAAAGGGGTACAATGAAAAACTGTTTTTT. It yields the protein CSARKGYNEKLFF.

By share, this clonotype counts as medium-sized. The chain uses TRBV3-1 and TRBJ2-3, with D perhaps assigned TRBD1 or TRBD2 (6 bases each). The length of the CDR3 is 16 residues. CDR1 and CDR2 (germline): LGHDT, YNNKEL (reference sequence). V lost 5 bases, J lost 4 bases, and 19 bases lay in between. The CDR3 region has the DNA TGTGCCAGCAGCAACCGTCCCGGGGGCGAAGCAGATACGCAGTATTTT. It translates to CASSNRPGGEADTQYF.

This clonotype was seen at least ten times. The CDR3 bases are TGTGCCAGCAGCTTAGGAGTTCTGTCCGAAAACATTCAGTACTTC. This translates into CASSLGVLSENIQYF. The chain is built from TRBV7-9 and TRBJ2-4; D not certain. CDR3 size: 15 residues. Germline CDR1 SEHNR, CDR2 FQNEAQ (reference sequence). V was cut by 1 base and J by 5 bases, with 12 bases left in between.

This clonotype was counted at least ten times. V gene TRBV7-8 combines with J gene TRBJ2-5; 9 nucleotides match TRBD2. The germline V gene encodes CDR1 SGHVS and CDR2 FQNEAQ. V shed 1 base, J shed 2 bases, and the junction held 5 bases outside the gene matches. CDR3 length equals 16 residues. CDR3 loop: CASSLVAGGGQETQYF. CDR3 sequence (DNA): TGTGCCAGCAGCTTAGTGGCGGGGGGGGGGCAAGAGACCCAGTACTTC. The full variable domain, its missing parts supplied by reference TRBV7-8 and TRBJ2-5, is GAGVSQSPRYKVAKRGQDVALRCDPISGHVSLFWYQQALGQGPEFLTYFQNEAQLDKSGLPSDRFFAERPEGSVSTLKIQRTQQEDSAVYLCASSLVAGGGQETQYFGPGTRLLVL.

Regarding this clonotype: The DNA is left out, because the CDR3 cannot be placed on it with certainty; the CDR3 is given as TCRdb lists it. The V gene is TRBV24-1, the J gene TRBJ2-2. Termini included, the CDR3 measures 14 amino acids. Germline V gene sequence: CDR1 KGHDR, CDR2 SFDVKD. CDR3 sequence: CASRHRLTGELFFF.

This clonotype was counted ten times or more. V gene TRBV28 combines with J gene TRBJ2-3; 7 nucleotides match TRBD2. There are 15 residues in the CDR3. CDR1 MDHEN and CDR2 SYDVKM come from the germline V gene. Unmatched junction bases numbered 3, after V lost 3 bases and J lost 0 bases. This chain's CDR3 is CASSLNSGSTDTQYF. In DNA, the CDR3 is TGTGCCAGCAGTTTGAATAGCGGGAGCACAGATACGCAGTATTTT.

A note on this clonotype: Given a far larger clone just one base away, this is likely a sequencing read error. This chain joins TRBV20-1 and TRBJ2-7; the match to TRBD1 covers 9 bases. V shed 7 bases, J shed 7 bases, and the junction held 11 bases outside the gene matches. Germline values: CDR1 DFQATT, CDR2 SNEGSKA (reference sequence). CDR3 size: 13 residues. CDR3 sequence (DNA): TGCAGTGGTGTCGGGGACAGGGTTTTTGAGCAGTACTTC. It codes for CSGVGDRVFEQYF.

This clonotype was seen many times. The chain employs TRBV6-2 or TRBV6-3 and TRBJ2-7; tentative D call: TRBD1 (5 bases). Germline lookup yields CDR1 MNHEY and CDR2 SVGEGT. The CDR3 spans 12 residues. V lost 5 bases to trimming and J lost 3 bases, with 8 bases between them. CDR3 in amino acids: CASSTQGYEQYF. The CDR3 nucleotides read TGTGCCAGCAGTACTCAGGGCTACGAGCAGTACTTC.

The rearrangement joins TRBV5-1 to TRBJ2-1, with TRBD2 as a possible D gene (7 bases). The length of the CDR3 is 15 residues. The germline V gene encodes CDR1 SGHRS and CDR2 YFSETQ. V shed 6 bases and J shed 6 bases, with 19 bases lying between them. CDR3 sequence: CASTPAGAVGNEQFF. For the CDR3, the DNA is TGCGCCAGCACCCCCGCGGGGGCCGTGGGCAATGAGCAGTTCTTC. The whole variable domain, filled in from reference TRBV5-1 and TRBJ2-1, reads KAGVTQTPRYLIKTRGQQVTLSCSPISGHRSVSWYQQTPGQGLQFLFEYFSETQRNKGNFPGRFSGRQFSNSRSEMNVSTLELGDSALYLCASTPAGAVGNEQFFGPGTRLTVL.

Many counts were recorded for this clonotype. The J gene is TRBJ2-1, the V gene TRBV7-2, with TRBD2 matching 10 bases. Germline CDR1 SGHTA, CDR2 FQGNSA. V lost 2 bases and J lost 7; bases outside the gene matches: 5. The CDR3 runs 15 residues. The DNA of the CDR3 is TGTGCCAGCAGCTTACTAGCGGGAGAGCGTAATGAGCAGTTCTTC. This translates into CASSLLAGERNEQFF.

This clonotype has a count of ten or more. The V and J genes are TRBV10-1 and TRBJ2-7; D is unclear. Per germline, CDR1 WNHNN and CDR2 SYGVQD (reference sequence). V was clipped by 3 bases and J by 2 bases, with 14 bases between them. This CDR3 contains 15 residues. The CDR3 is CASSEGVSSAYEQYF. The CDR3 bases are TGCGCCAGCAGTGAAGGCGTCAGTTCAGCCTACGAGCAGTACTTC.

This clonotype was counted many times. The rearrangement joins TRBV29-1 to TRBJ1-1; D is possibly TRBD1 (5 bases). The germline V and J ends were trimmed by 2 bases and 5 bases, with 18 bases remaining between them. This CDR3 region has 15 residues. Germline V gene sequence: CDR1 SQVTM, CDR2 ANQGSEA. Here the CDR3 DNA reads TGCAGCGTTGAATATTTGGTGGGGGGAAAGACTGAAGCTTTCTTT. Protein: CSVEYLVGGKTEAFF.

In this sample, this clonotype turned up many times. The chain combines TRBV20-1 with TRBJ2-5; TRBD1 aligns across 7 bases. Losses at the gene ends were 3 bases for V and 2 bases for J; bases not matched to a gene: 9. Per germline, CDR1 DFQATT and CDR2 SNEGSKA (reference sequence). This CDR3 is built from 15 residues. This CDR3 is CSASPFGTEQETQYF. In DNA, the CDR3 is TGCAGTGCTAGTCCGTTCGGGACAGAACAAGAGACCCAGTACTTC.